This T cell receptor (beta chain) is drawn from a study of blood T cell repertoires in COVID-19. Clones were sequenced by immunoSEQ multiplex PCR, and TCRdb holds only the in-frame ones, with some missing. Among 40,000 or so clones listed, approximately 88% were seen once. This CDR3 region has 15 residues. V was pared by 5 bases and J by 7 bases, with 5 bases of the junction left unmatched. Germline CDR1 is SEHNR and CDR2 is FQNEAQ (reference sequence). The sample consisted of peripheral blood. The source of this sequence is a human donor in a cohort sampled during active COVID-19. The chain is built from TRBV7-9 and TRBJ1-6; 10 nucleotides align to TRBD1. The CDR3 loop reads CASSNTGQGNSPLHF. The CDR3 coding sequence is TGTGCCAGCAGCAATACGGGACAGGGGAATTCACCCCTCCACTTT.